This T cell receptor (beta chain) was captured in a study of regulatory T cells in long-lasting Graves disease. Investigators prepared the TCR beta libraries by applying iRepertoire HTBI primers and Arm-PCR of CDR3 regions. TCRdb called the multiplex PCR reads again in MiXCR, with one record for every CDR3 protein. The sample yields approximately 310,000 distinct CDR3 sequences, roughly 18% seen once. As for time point: newly diagnosed GD, antithyroid drugs for less than 3 months. The TCR library was made from RNA that had been extracted from PBMCs in TRIzol. This clonotype showed up many times. The TCR comes from a female donor with Graves disease. The material sequenced was peripheral blood mononuclear cells (PBMCs), taken at new diagnosis, from a patient treated with antithyroid drugs.

CDR3 sequence (DNA): TGTGCCAGCAGCCAAGTAGGGACTAGGGTAAACATTCAGTACTTC. Encoded protein: CASSQVGTRVNIQYF. The rearrangement joins TRBV3-1 to TRBJ2-4; 8 bases are a match to TRBD2. Germline assignment: CDR1 LGHDT and CDR2 YNNKEL (reference sequence). V was clipped by 1 base and J by 6 bases; unmatched bases: 5. The CDR3 contains 15 residues.